This TCR beta chain is drawn from a study of radiotherapy plus CTLA-4 blockade in lung cancer. In germline, CDR1 is MNHEY, CDR2 SVGAGI. The CDR3 runs to 11 residues. The method was immunoSEQ multiplex PCR; TCRdb's version includes in-frame clones alone and lacks a portion of them. The sample has about 45,000 clones, approximately 70% seen once. As to this clone: A junction end diverges from the germline sequence, so it may reflect a read error.

The chain has TRBV6-5 and TRBJ2-7; 7 bases are a match to TRBD2. The source material was peripheral blood, sampled from a patient treated with radiotherapy plus ipilimumab. The receptor comes from a human donor with non-small cell lung cancer who had a complete response to radiotherapy plus ipilimumab. In DNA form, the CDR3 reads TGTGCCAGCAGTTACTCGGCACTAGCGTTCTTC. It specifies CASSYSALAFF.